This is a list of T cell receptor beta chains from one sample in a study of Graves' ophthalmopathy and Graves' hyperthyroidism. TCRdb itself ran the multiplex PCR reads through MiXCR, one entry per CDR3 protein. The repertoire includes fewer than 650,000 distinct CDR3 sequences, about a fifth of them detected once, and approximately 6.5% sits in the top ten. The sample comprised peripheral blood. Receptors originate from a woman between 18 and 30 years old with stable Graves' hyperthyroidism. Some clones in this sample may be carry-over from other donors' samples. CDR3s include the opening cysteine and the closing phenylalanine or tryptophan. D genes are given only for firm matches. Not every row has a clone size; where given, it reads once, few, many or a size class.

TRBJ1-3 | TRBV12-3/TRBV12-4 | . | few | TGTGCCAGCAGTCCCCGACAGATACTCTCTGGAAACACCATATATTTT | CASSPRQILSGNTIYF
TRBJ1-5 | TRBV28 | TRBD1 | few | TGTGCCAGCAGCACCGGGACAGGTGACCTGCGTCAGCCCCAGCATTTT | CASSTGTGDLRQPQHF
TRBJ2-7 | TRBV15 | TRBD1 | . | TGTGCCACCAGCAGAGACCGCGCCCGGGACAGAGGTAACTACGAGCAGTACTTC | CATSRDRARDRGNYEQYF
TRBJ1-5 | TRBV6-5 | . | many | TGTGCCAGCAGTACCCCAGGCTCCGGTCAGCCCCAGCATTTT | CASSTPGSGQPQHF
TRBJ1-5 | TRBV20-1 | . | many | TGCAGCTGGGGGTTTTCGAGCAATCAGCCCCAGCATTTT | CSWGFSSNQPQHF
TRBJ2-4 | TRBV28 | . | many | TGTGCCAGCAGTTTATTGGGGGGGCGCAAAAACATTCAGTACTTC | CASSLLGGRKNIQYF
TRBJ1-5 | TRBV6-1 | TRBD1 | . | TGTGCCAGCAGTGCCACCGGGACAGTCAATCAGCCCCAGCATTTT | CASSATGTVNQPQHF
TRBJ2-6 | TRBV5-1 | . | . | TGCGCCAGCACCTCGGCGGGGGCCCCCGGGGGCTCTGGGGCCAACGTCCTGACTTTC | CASTSAGAPGGSGANVLTF
TRBJ2-7 | TRBV5-6 | TRBD1 | . | TGTGCCAGCAGCGGGCAGGGGGCATGGGAGCAGTACTTC | CASSGQGAWEQYF
TRBJ1-2 | TRBV12-3/TRBV12-4 | . | many | TGTGCCAACAGAAGGGACCGTGAAGGCTACACCTTC | CANRRDREGYTF
TRBJ1-1 | TRBV6-2/TRBV6-3 | TRBD1 | many | TGTGCCAGCAGTTCGACAGGGGTTGGGACTGAAGCTTTCTTT | CASSSTGVGTEAFF
TRBJ1-5 | TRBV7-4 | TRBD1 | many | TGTGCCAGCAGCTTAGTGGGACAGTTCCCCTCGATATTCGATAGCAGCAATCAGCCCCAGCATTTT | CASSLVGQFPSIFDSSNQPQHF
TRBJ1-1 | TRBV12-3/TRBV12-4 | . | . | TGTGCCAGCAGACTGCCAAACGGGGACACTGAAGCTTTCTTT | CASRLPNGDTEAFF
TRBJ2-2 | TRBV6-1 | . | . | TGTGCCCCCGGTTGGGCGACGAACACCGGGGAGCTGTTTTTT | CAPGWATNTGELFF
TRBJ2-7 | TRBV6-1 | TRBD2 | . | TGTGCCATCCGGACCAGCGGGGGGAACGAGCAGTACTTC | CAIRTSGGNEQYF
TRBJ2-7 | TRBV3-1 | . | few | TGTGCCAGCATTGGCCGGGGTACCTACGAGCAGTACTTC | CASIGRGTYEQYF
TRBJ2-5 | TRBV15 | . | . | TGTGCCACCAGCCCCCGTCCCGTAAATCCCGGGGAGACCCAGTACTTC | CATSPRPVNPGETQYF
TRBJ2-7 | TRBV6-1 | . | many | TGTGCCAGCAGTGAAGAAGCCCCAACACTCTACGAGCAGTACTTC | CASSEEAPTLYEQYF
TRBJ1-2 | TRBV5-6 | . | once | TGTGCCAGCAGCTTGTTGAGTGTGCAGGGCAGCTATGGCTACACCTTC | CASSLLSVQGSYGYTF
TRBJ2-5 | TRBV20-1 | TRBD2 | many | TGCAGTGCTGAGACTAGCGGGGGCACCGGGGTGACCCAGTACTTC | CSAETSGGTGVTQYF
TRBJ1-6 | TRBV12-5 | TRBD1 | many | TGTGCTAGTGGTGGCGGTGGGACAGATAATTCACCCCTCCACTTT | CASGGGGTDNSPLHF
TRBJ1-2 | TRBV2 | TRBD1 | many | TGTGCCAGCAGTGAGGACAGGCCCACCAGGATTTATGGCTACACCTTC | CASSEDRPTRIYGYTF
TRBJ2-5 | TRBV6-2/TRBV6-3 | . | few | TGTGCCAGCAGTTACTCGAGGAGTGTAGGGACCCAGTACTTC | CASSYSRSVGTQYF
TRBJ1-1 | TRBV5-1 | . | few | TGCGCCAGCAGCTACCACACAGGCTCGAACACTGAAGCTTTCTTT | CASSYHTGSNTEAFF
TRBJ2-7 | TRBV10-3 | TRBD1 | . | TGTGCCATCAGTGAAAACGCCGGGACAGGCCCCTACGAGCAGTACTTC | CAISENAGTGPYEQYF
TRBJ1-2 | TRBV5-1 | . | . | TGCGCCAGCAGCTGGTCAACGGGTGAAGGTGGCTACACCTTC | CASSWSTGEGGYTF
TRBJ1-2 | TRBV27 | TRBD1 | many | TGTGCCAGCAGTTTAGGACAGGGCACTAACTATGGCTACACCTTC | CASSLGQGTNYGYTF
TRBJ1-1 | TRBV29-1 | TRBD1 | . | TGCAGCGTTGCCGACACAGGGGGCGCCGGACATGCTTTCTTT | CSVADTGGAGHAFF
TRBJ1-1 | TRBV7-2 | . | . | TGTGCCAGCAGCCCCGAGAGGTGGGCAATCACTGAAGCTTTCTTT | CASSPERWAITEAFF
TRBJ2-7 | TRBV28 | . | few | TGTGCCAGCAGCGGACCATTCTACGAGCAGTACTTC | CASSGPFYEQYF
TRBJ1-1 | TRBV20-1 | . | . | TGCAGTGCTAGAGATGACTACACTGAAGCTTTCTTT | CSARDDYTEAFF
TRBJ1-3 | TRBV30 | . | many | TGTGCCTGGAGTATGGCCCCTGGAAACACCATATATTTT | CAWSMAPGNTIYF
TRBJ2-7 | TRBV29-1 | TRBD1 | many | TGCAGCGTCGCAACTGGGACAGGGGGCGCCTACGAGCAGTACTTC | CSVATGTGGAYEQYF
TRBJ2-2 | TRBV7-3 | TRBD2 | . | TGTGCCAGCAGCTTAAAAGGACTAGCGGGGGTTAACACCGGGGAGCTGTTTTTT | CASSLKGLAGVNTGELFF
TRBJ2-7 | TRBV5-8 | . | many | TGTGCCAGCAGCCTTCTTCGGGAGAACGAGCAGTACTTC | CASSLLRENEQYF
TRBJ1-2 | TRBV7-2 | . | . | TGTGCCAGCAGTACCTCCCCGGGGTATGGCTACACCTTC | CASSTSPGYGYTF
TRBJ2-7 | TRBV20-1 | . | many | TGCAGTGCCAAGGGGATGGTCCCCCTTTCCTACGAGCAGTACTTC | CSAKGMVPLSYEQYF
TRBJ1-1 | TRBV6-1 | . | . | TGTGCCAGCAGTGTAGACCGTTGGGACACTGAAGCTTTCTTT | CASSVDRWDTEAFF
TRBJ2-6 | TRBV11-1 | . | . | TGTGCCAGCCCCTATTGGCGTGATGTTGGGGCCAACGTCCTGACTTTC | CASPYWRDVGANVLTF
TRBJ1-2 | TRBV29-1 | TRBD1 | many | TGCAGCGTTGGGACAGGGGAGTACAATGGCTACACCTTC | CSVGTGEYNGYTF
TRBJ1-2 | TRBV18 | . | once | TGTGCCAGCTCAGCACTACGAGAGGGAGCCCTTCGTTATGGCTACACCTTC | CASSALREGALRYGYTF
TRBJ2-7 | TRBV10-3 | . | . | TGTGCCATCAGTGAGGGACAGACCTACGAGCAGTACTTC | CAISEGQTYEQYF
TRBJ2-7 | TRBV5-1 | TRBD2 | . | TGCGCCAGCAGCCCACTAGCGGTCTACTCCTACGAGCAGTACTTC | CASSPLAVYSYEQYF
TRBJ1-6 | TRBV3-1 | TRBD1 | . | TGTGCCAGCAGCCAAGATGACAGGGGCAGAGGGTCACCCCTCCACTTT | CASSQDDRGRGSPLHF
TRBJ2-5 | TRBV28 | . | many | TGTGCCAGCAGTTTATGGGTAACAACCCAAGAGACCCAGTACTTC | CASSLWVTTQETQYF